This T cell receptor (beta chain) was retrieved from a study of circulating CD8 cells and anti-PD-1 response in melanoma (dated by TCRdb to the early 2020s). Background for the entire study: Patients received nivolumab intravenously at 3 mg/kg every 2 weeks. Of the 13 patients in the melanoma cohort, anti-PD-1 was received as first-line therapy by seven patients, and prior targeted therapy or immunotherapy had been received by six patients. Patients with complete or partial responses were classified as responders; those with stable or progressive disease (RECIST v1.1) as non-responders. In on-treatment samples, a biotinylated anti-human IgG4 antibody was used to detect PD-1. The TCR repertoire analysis was performed on around eleven melanoma patients, comprising 7 non-responders and 4 responders. What the study reported, not specific to this receptor: Because material was limited, most experiments were generally run without replicates. The highest diversity was observed in the DNEG repertoire, similar and higher clonality was shown by the PD-1 and DPOS repertoires, and the lowest diversity was found in the TIGIT repertoires. Both treatment-naive and previously treated patients were included in the cohort, and this mixing was noted by the authors as something that could influence results. Only baseline and M1 samples, drawn from a small cohort with few responders, went into the published TCR repertoire comparisons. Since no tumor material could be accessed, the researchers instead assessed tumor reactivity using peptide assays on expanded sorted subsets. Repertoires were largely private between subsets, with under 7.5% of TRB clonotypes shared at M1; sharing was highest between DPOS and TIGIT.

This clonotype is identified as medium-sized (0.01 to 0.1%). Its specific antigen is unknown. No base quality information exists; no much larger clone differs at one position. Using a BD FACSAria II cell sorter, four subsets defined by PD-1 and/or TIGIT were sorted from live CD3+CD8+TCRalphabeta+ cells. To characterize relevance to anti-PD-1 therapy response, circulating CD8 T cells were sorted into four subsets based on PD-1 and TIGIT expression. From each sorted CD8 T-cell subset, both TCR alpha and TCR beta chains were sequenced. Peripheral blood was collected at three points: before the first anti-PD-1 injection, after two injections and after four injections. Ficoll gradient centrifugation was used to isolate PBMCs immediately. Until use, PBMCs were stored frozen in liquid nitrogen in RPMI containing about 20% FCS and roughly 10% DMSO. After thawing, PBMCs were stained with a viability dye plus antibodies against CD3, CD8alpha, TCRalphabeta, PD-1 and TIGIT. The RNeasy Kit was used to extract total RNA, and all samples came in with a RIN above 7.

Reads for this sample came from a NextSeq 500. The QIAseq Immune Repertoire RNA Library Kit, Human TCR Panel, was used to prepare TCR libraries from 15 ng of total RNA. Sequencing of the TCR libraries was done on an Illumina NextSeq with a Mid Output V2 kit and asymmetric 261x41 paired-end reads. Every TCR library was diluted down to about 3.7 nM, then pooled, denatured and loaded at about 0.9 pM. On the authors' methods: TCR FASTQ files were processed in the QIAGEN GeneGlobe Data Analysis Center, and downstream analysis was performed in R 3.5.2. To get clonality, Shannon entropy was normalized by the log of the number of unique productive sequences and the result was subtracted from one. For each subset, Fisher exact tests at 5% FDR were used to find TRA or TRB clonotypes whose abundance differed between baseline and M1. Differentially abundant clonotypes were grouped as emerging, expanding, contracting or non-expanding/contracting. Repertoire overlap between patients was measured with Morisita's overlap index. Starting from the raw public reads, TCRdb applied fastp trimming at Q25, assembled clones with MiXCR and retained in-frame beta chains. For every CDR3 protein sequence, its rows merge into one entry that carries the most common genes and DNA. The V and J calls here are based on TCRdb, not the publication. The sample table records over 550 distinct CDR3 sequences; roughly 6% of these occur just once. Roughly 14% of the sample lies in the top ten.

The origin of this receptor is a human donor with melanoma. This sample comprised CD8+ T cells from PBMCs, obtained at baseline or after one month of anti-PD-1 therapy (not recorded which).

The base sequence is TGTGCCAGCAGGAGAGGGGACACCGGGGAGCTGTTTTTT. This yields the protein CASRRGDTGELFF. Recombination connected TRBV7-2 to TRBJ2-2; the D call could be TRBD1 or TRBD2, with each sharing 5 bases. CDR1 and CDR2 are read off the germline V gene as SGHTA and FQGNSA. From cysteine to phenylalanine, the CDR3 is 13 amino acids long. The CDR3 DNA has 39 bases and is translated from base 1. Trimming takes 6 bases from V and 3 bases from J, and the germline ends sit 8 bases apart.